This T cell receptor beta chain is drawn from a study of Graves' ophthalmopathy and Graves' hyperthyroidism. With respect to this clonotype: Antigen: not known.

Findings and limits, study-wide: Blood repertoires reportedly contained most expanded thyroid clonotypes above 0.001 frequency. The model predicted ophthalmopathy progression with about 69% sensitivity and around 72% specificity.

Trimming took 1 base from V and 0 from J, leaving 2 bases between them. The germline CDR1 and CDR2 sequences are SGHVS and FQNEAQ. The length of the CDR3 is 13 residues. Excluded: other autoimmune disease, uncontrolled infection, pregnancy or lactation. RNA transcripts served as template for amplifying TCR beta CDR3 sequences. The authors performed first-round RT-PCR with HTBI primers and then a second-round multiplex PCR. TCRdb reprocessed the multiplex PCR reads with MiXCR, giving one entry per CDR3 protein. The sample has under 200,000 distinct CDR3 sequences; more than 30% are singletons. This sequence originates from a middle-aged woman with Graves' ophthalmopathy. The rearrangement uses TRBV7-8 and TRBJ2-3, with no clear D. Material: peripheral blood. The CDR3 DNA reads TGTGCCAGCAGCTTAGACAGCACAGATACGCAGTATTTT. Its protein product is CASSLDSTDTQYF.